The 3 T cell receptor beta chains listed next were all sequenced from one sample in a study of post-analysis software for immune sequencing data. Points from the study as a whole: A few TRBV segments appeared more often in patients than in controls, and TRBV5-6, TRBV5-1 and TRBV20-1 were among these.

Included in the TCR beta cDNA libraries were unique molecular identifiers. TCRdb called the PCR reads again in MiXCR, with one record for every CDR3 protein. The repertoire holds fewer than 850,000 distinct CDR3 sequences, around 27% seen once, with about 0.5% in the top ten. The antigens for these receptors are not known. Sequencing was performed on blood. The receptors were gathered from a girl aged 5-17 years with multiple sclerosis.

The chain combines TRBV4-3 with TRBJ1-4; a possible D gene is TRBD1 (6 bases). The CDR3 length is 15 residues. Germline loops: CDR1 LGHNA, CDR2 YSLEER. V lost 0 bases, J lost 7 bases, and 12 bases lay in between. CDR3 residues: CASSQDWGAGEKLFF. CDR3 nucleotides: TGCGCCAGCAGCCAAGATTGGGGGGCGGGTGAAAAACTGTTTTTT.

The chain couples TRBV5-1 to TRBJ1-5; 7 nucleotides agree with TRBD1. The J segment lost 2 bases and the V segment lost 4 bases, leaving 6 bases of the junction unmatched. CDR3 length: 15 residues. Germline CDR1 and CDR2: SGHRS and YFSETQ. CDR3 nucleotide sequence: TGCGCCAGCAGCCCAGGGGGGAAGGGCAATCAGCCCCAGCATTTT. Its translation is CASSPGGKGNQPQHF.

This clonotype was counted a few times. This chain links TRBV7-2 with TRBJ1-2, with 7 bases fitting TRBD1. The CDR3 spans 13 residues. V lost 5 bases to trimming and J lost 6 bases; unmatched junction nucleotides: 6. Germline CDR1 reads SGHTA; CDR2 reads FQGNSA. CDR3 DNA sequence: TGTGCCAGCAGCCCTAGGGGGCTTGATGGCTACACCTTC. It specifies CASSPRGLDGYTF. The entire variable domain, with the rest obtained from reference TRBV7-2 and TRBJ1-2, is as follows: GAGVSQSPSNKVTEKGKDVELRCDPISGHTALYWYRQSLGQGLEFLIYFQGNSAPDKSGLPSDRFSAERTGGSVSTLTIQRTQQEDSAVYLCASSPRGLDGYTFGSGTRLTVV.